This T cell receptor (beta chain) comes out of a study of blood T cell repertoires in COVID-19. Study-wide background: Specimens from acute and convalescent COVID-19 originated in the United States, Italy and Spain.

Trimming took off 8 bases at V and 7 bases at J, with 15 bases between the two ends. The CDR3 runs to 12 residues. CDR1 and CDR2 from the germline V gene are MNHEY and SVGAGI. How the authors handled the data: Amplified reference gene primers provided the basis for estimating nucleated cell counts. Produced via immunoSEQ multiplex PCR; TCRdb's table is partial and in-frame only. The V and J calls and clone size were taken over from that table, and D and trimming were inferred from the DNA. The data hold about 230,000 clones, with around 88% observed a single time. The chain uses TRBV6-5 and TRBJ2-7; D uncertain. The sequence was obtained from a man at least 80 years old with acute or convalescent COVID-19. Sequencing used peripheral blood. CDR3 nucleotide sequence: TGTGCCAGCGCAGGTCAGTTAGGAGAGCAGTACTTC. Its protein is CASAGQLGEQYF.